Listed below are T cell receptor beta chains from one sample, sequenced in a study of CD8 T cells in ankylosing spondylitis. Each CDR3 protein gets one entry after TCRdb re-called the 5' RACE reads with MiXCR. Of about 300,000 distinct CDR3 sequences listed, about 9.9% are singletons. Sequencing was done on a sample of blood, either unsorted or a sorted T cell fraction (not recorded which). These receptors originate from a female donor with ankylosing spondylitis or in good health (not recorded which). Both conserved end residues are part of each CDR3. The D gene is left open where the match is weak. The size entry is marked missing in some rows and otherwise reads once, few, many or a size class.

J gene | D gene | clone size | V gene | CDR3 DNA | CDR3 protein
TRBJ2-5 | TRBD2 | many | TRBV20-1 | TGCAGTGCTCATAATAGCGGGGAAGAGACCCAGTACTTC | CSAHNSGEETQYF
TRBJ1-6 | NA | NA | TRBV7-9 | TGTGCCAGCAGCCTCAGACCTGGAATCCCCCTCCACTTT | CASSLRPGIPLHF
TRBJ1-2 | TRBD1 | NA | TRBV5-1 | TGCGCCAGCAGCTTACAGGGGGTATTCTATGGCTACACCTTC | CASSLQGVFYGYTF
TRBJ2-1 | NA | NA | TRBV5-1 | TGCGCCAGCAGCTCAACCAGTACCAGGGGTAAGGCCAATGAGCAGTTCTTC | CASSSTSTRGKANEQFF
TRBJ2-1 | NA | many | TRBV10-3 | TGTGCCACCTATGACAATGAGCAGTTCTTC | CATYDNEQFF
TRBJ2-1 | NA | many | TRBV20-1 | TGCAGCGCCACTAGCTCCCGAGGGTCGGTCAATGAGCAGTTCTTC | CSATSSRGSVNEQFF
TRBJ2-7 | NA | many | TRBV20-1 | TGCAGTGCTAGCCCTGGGGCCTACGAGCAGTACTTC | CSASPGAYEQYF
TRBJ2-1 | NA | many | TRBV20-1 | TGCAGTGCTACCCATGGCCTAGCGAGGTTTGACAATGAGCAGTTCTTC | CSATHGLARFDNEQFF
TRBJ2-5 | TRBD2 | NA | TRBV20-1 | TGCAGTGCTACCCTAGCGGGAGGGCCTGGCGAGACCCAGTACTTC | CSATLAGGPGETQYF
TRBJ1-3 | NA | many | TRBV20-1 | TGCAGTGCTAGAGTAAGAAACACCATATATTTT | CSARVRNTIYF
TRBJ2-5 | NA | NA | TRBV28 | TGTGCCAGCAGGGGGGCCAGGGGCGAAGAGACCCAGTACTTC | CASRGARGEETQYF
TRBJ2-7 | NA | many | TRBV6-2/TRBV6-3 | TGTGCCAGCAGAAGATATCAAAGGGTACCCTACGAGCAGTACTTC | CASRRYQRVPYEQYF
TRBJ1-1 | NA | many | TRBV15 | TGTGCCACCAGCAGAGGAATCAGAAGCAGGGAGGACACTGAAGCTTTCTTT | CATSRGIRSREDTEAFF
TRBJ2-7 | NA | many | TRBV6-5 | TGTGCCCCCCCTGACGAGCAGTACTTC | CAPPDEQYF
TRBJ2-7 | TRBD2 | NA | TRBV3-1 | TGTGCCAGCAGCCAAGAGGGCGGACTAGCGGGAGGCGAGCAGTACTTC | CASSQEGGLAGGEQYF
TRBJ2-2 | NA | NA | TRBV4-3 | TGCGCCAGCAGCCAAGATGGCCTAGCGACTAACACCGGGGAGCTGTTTTTT | CASSQDGLATNTGELFF